These T cell receptor beta chains were read from a single sample in a study of T cells generated in artificial thymic organoids. One entry per CDR3 protein, called by TCRdb with MiXCR from the 5' RACE reads. The sample shows some 7,200 distinct CDR3 sequences, around 25% of them seen only once. These receptors have no known antigen. Input material: naive CD8+ T cells grown in artificial thymic organoids from cord blood stem and progenitor cells. The receptors originated from a human donor who gave cord blood stem cells for thymic organoid culture, a cardiac surgery patient who gave postnatal thymus, or a blood donor (not recorded which). The CDR3 runs from the conserved cysteine through the conserved F or W. D genes are given only for firm matches. Clone sizes are given selectively: once, few, many, or a class where the clone is expanded.

abundance	d_gene	v_gene	j_gene	CDR3nt	CDR3aa
few	NA	TRBV12-3/TRBV12-4	TRBJ2-1	TGTGCCAGCAGCCGCCGGGACTCCTACAATGAGCAGTTCTTC	CASSRRDSYNEQFF
medium-sized	NA	TRBV5-1	TRBJ2-1	TGCGCCAGCAGCAGGAACGGGGGCCATGAGCAGTTCTTC	CASSRNGGHEQFF
few	TRBD1	TRBV6-2/TRBV6-3	TRBJ1-2	TGTGCCAGCAGTCACCGTCGGGACAGGGGGATCTATGGCTACACCTTC	CASSHRRDRGIYGYTF
NA	NA	TRBV4-1	TRBJ1-2	TGCGCCAGCAGCCAAGGCGACGGCTATGGCTACACCTTC	CASSQGDGYGYTF
NA	NA	TRBV12-3/TRBV12-4	TRBJ2-7	TGTGCCAGCAGTTTAGAGGGCAGGGGAAACCACGAGCAGTACTTC	CASSLEGRGNHEQYF
NA	TRBD2	TRBV28	TRBJ2-5	TGTGCCAGCAGTTTTAAGCGGGAGGGGCAGACCCAGTACTTC	CASSFKREGQTQYF
NA	NA	TRBV5-6	TRBJ1-5	TGTGCCAGCAGCTTGGGATTACCAGGACGCAATCAGCCCCAGCATTTT	CASSLGLPGRNQPQHF
NA	TRBD1	TRBV5-4	TRBJ1-2	TGTGCCAGCAGCCGTGGGACAGGTTGGCCGGGGGGCTACACCTTC	CASSRGTGWPGGYTF
few	NA	TRBV12-3/TRBV12-4	TRBJ1-1	TGTGCCAGCAGTTTAGGCTCAGCGAAGGGGATGAACACTGAAGCTTTCTTT	CASSLGSAKGMNTEAFF
medium-sized	NA	TRBV7-9	TRBJ2-3	TGTGCCAGCAGCTTTTTGGGGGCAGATACGCAGTATTTT	CASSFLGADTQYF
NA	NA	TRBV5-1	TRBJ2-3	TGCGCCAGCACGGGACGGGGCCGCACAGATACGCAGTATTTT	CASTGRGRTDTQYF
NA	NA	TRBV7-4	TRBJ1-2	TGTGCCAGCAGCCCAAGCAGGGGCGAGGACTATGGCTACACCTTC	CASSPSRGEDYGYTF
few	NA	TRBV4-1	TRBJ2-7	TGCGCCAGCAGCCAAGATACCCCGGGACGGCTAATCTCCTACGAGCAGTACTTC	CASSQDTPGRLISYEQYF
medium-sized	NA	TRBV9	TRBJ2-1	TGTGCCAGCAGCGTAGTCGCCTGTAAAAACAATGAGCAGTTCTTC	CASSVVACKNNEQFF
few	NA	TRBV4-3	TRBJ2-7	TGCGCCAGCAGCCAAGGGAGCAGGGCCTACGAGCAGTACTTC	CASSQGSRAYEQYF
medium-sized	NA	TRBV12-3/TRBV12-4	TRBJ2-3	TGTGCCAGCAGTTTAAAGGGCAGGGTTGACACAGATACGCAGTATTTT	CASSLKGRVDTDTQYF
few	NA	TRBV20-1	TRBJ1-1	TGCAGTGTTATAGAGACGGTTAACACTGAAGCTTTCTTT	CSVIETVNTEAFF
medium-sized	TRBD1	TRBV5-1	TRBJ2-7	TGCGCCAGCAGCGTACAGGGGTTCTCCTACGAGCAGTACTTC	CASSVQGFSYEQYF
few	NA	TRBV5-6	TRBJ2-7	TGTGCCAGCAGCTTGGAGGGGTGTAGCTCCTACGAGCAGTACTTC	CASSLEGCSSYEQYF
NA	NA	TRBV27	TRBJ2-1	TGTGCCAGCAGCCCCCGACAGGTAACCTACAATGAGCAGTTCTTC	CASSPRQVTYNEQFF
medium-sized	TRBD1	TRBV5-5	TRBJ1-6	TGTGCCAGCAGCTCGACAGGGAACACCCTCCACTTT	CASSSTGNTLHF
medium-sized	NA	TRBV20-1	TRBJ2-1	TGCAGTGCTAGGCTTGGGATAAACAATGAGCAGTTCTTC	CSARLGINNEQFF
NA	NA	TRBV12-3/TRBV12-4	TRBJ2-5	TGTGCCAGCAGCCCAGAGAGTTTCCAAGAGACCCAGTACTTC	CASSPESFQETQYF
NA	NA	TRBV9	TRBJ2-7	TGTGCCAGCAGCTCTTACCCTTGCTACAAGCAGTACTTC	CASSSYPCYKQYF
NA	NA	TRBV4-1	TRBJ1-5	TGCGCCAGCAGCCAGAGATTTAGCAATCAGCCCCAGCATTTT	CASSQRFSNQPQHF
NA	TRBD2	TRBV9	TRBJ2-3	TGTGCCAGCAGCGTTTTTTGGGGGGGAAGCACAGATACGCAGTATTTT	CASSVFWGGSTDTQYF
medium-sized	NA	TRBV18	TRBJ2-7	TGTGCCAGCTCACCAGGACGGTCTCACCCTAGCTCCTACGAGCAGTACTTC	CASSPGRSHPSSYEQYF
NA	NA	TRBV6-1	TRBJ1-4	TGTGCCAGCAGTGGAAACTGTGCAACTAATGAAAAACTGTTTTTT	CASSGNCATNEKLFF
NA	TRBD1	TRBV28	TRBJ1-4	TGTGCCAGCAGTATCCCGGGACAGATCCTTAATGAAAAACTGTTTTTT	CASSIPGQILNEKLFF
medium-sized	TRBD1	TRBV4-1	TRBJ1-2	TGCGCCAGCAGCCAAGATAGGGGACAGGGTGACTATGGCTACACCTTC	CASSQDRGQGDYGYTF
few	TRBD1	TRBV5-6	TRBJ1-5	TGTGCCAGCAGCGTCCGTTGGACAGGGAATCAGCCCCAGCATTTT	CASSVRWTGNQPQHF
medium-sized	NA	TRBV7-6	TRBJ2-7	TGTGCCAGCAGCTCCACCTACGAGCAGTACTTC	CASSSTYEQYF
medium-sized	NA	TRBV18	TRBJ2-7	TGTGCCAGCTCACCGTGGGGGCCCCCCTACGAGCAGTACTTC	CASSPWGPPYEQYF
medium-sized	NA	TRBV27	TRBJ1-6	TGTGCCAGCAGTACCCTCCCTCCGGGCTCACCCCTCCACTTT	CASSTLPPGSPLHF
NA	TRBD2	TRBV12-5	TRBJ2-5	TGTGCTAGTGGTTTCTCCGGGACTAGCGGGGGGGCCGGGCAAGAGACCCAGTACTTC	CASGFSGTSGGAGQETQYF
NA	NA	TRBV7-2	TRBJ1-2	TGTGCCAGCAGCTTAGACCTCGAGGACGGGGGTTGCGGCTACACCTTC	CASSLDLEDGGCGYTF
NA	NA	TRBV21-1	TRBJ1-6	TGTGCCAGCAGCGAAAGGGGGGGACGGGGGAATTCACCCCTCCACTTT	CASSERGGRGNSPLHF
medium-sized	NA	TRBV24-1	TRBJ2-3	TGTGCCACCAGTGGGCCGGGGGCGAGAGCAGATACGCAGTATTTT	CATSGPGARADTQYF
NA	NA	TRBV12-3/TRBV12-4	TRBJ2-7	TGTGCCAGCAGCTGGACGTCACCCTACGAGCAGTACTTC	CASSWTSPYEQYF
NA	NA	TRBV4-3	TRBJ2-3	TGCGCCAGCAGCCACACGCCGGGACACACAGATACGCAGTATTTT	CASSHTPGHTDTQYF
few	NA	TRBV19	TRBJ2-2	TGTGCCAGTAGTATAGATCGAGGGCGCGCCGGGGAGCTGTTTTTT	CASSIDRGRAGELFF